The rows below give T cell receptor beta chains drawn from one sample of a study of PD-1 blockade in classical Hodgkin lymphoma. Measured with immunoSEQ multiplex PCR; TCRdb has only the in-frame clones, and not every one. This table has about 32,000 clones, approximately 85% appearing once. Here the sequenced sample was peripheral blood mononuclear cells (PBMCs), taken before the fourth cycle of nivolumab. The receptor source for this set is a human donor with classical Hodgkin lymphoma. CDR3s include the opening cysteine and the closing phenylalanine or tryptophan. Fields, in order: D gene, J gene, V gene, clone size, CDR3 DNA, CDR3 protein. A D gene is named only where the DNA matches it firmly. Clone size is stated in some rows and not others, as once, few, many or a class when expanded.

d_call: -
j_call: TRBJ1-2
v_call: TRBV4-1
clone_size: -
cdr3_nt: TGCGCCAGCAGCGCGCCTACAAGGGACTCTGGCTACACCTTC
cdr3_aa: CASSAPTRDSGYTF

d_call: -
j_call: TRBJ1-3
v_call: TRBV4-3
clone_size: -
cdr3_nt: TGCGCCAGCAGCCAAGGCGGCAGGGAACCCGGAAACACCATATATTTT
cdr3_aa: CASSQGGREPGNTIYF

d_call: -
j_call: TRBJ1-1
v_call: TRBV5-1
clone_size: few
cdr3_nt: TGCGCCAGCAGCTCGGGGGGCGAGAACACTGAAGCTTTCTTT
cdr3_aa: CASSSGGENTEAFF

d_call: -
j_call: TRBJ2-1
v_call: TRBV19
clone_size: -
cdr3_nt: TGTGCCAGTGTGGGGGGGGCCGGTAACAATGAGCAGTTCTTC
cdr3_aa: CASVGGAGNNEQFF

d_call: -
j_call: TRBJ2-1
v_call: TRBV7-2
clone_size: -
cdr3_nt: TGTGCCAGCAGCTTAGTGGACTTTTACAATGAGCAGTTCTTC
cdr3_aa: CASSLVDFYNEQFF

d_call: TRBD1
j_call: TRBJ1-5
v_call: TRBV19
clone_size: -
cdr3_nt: TGTGCCAGTAGTTTCACAGGGGTCGTAAGCAATCAGCCCCAGCATTTT
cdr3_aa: CASSFTGVVSNQPQHF

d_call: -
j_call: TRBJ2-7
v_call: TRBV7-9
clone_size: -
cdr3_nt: TGTGCCAGCTCCCCGGGGTACGAGCAGTACTTC
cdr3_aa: CASSPGYEQYF

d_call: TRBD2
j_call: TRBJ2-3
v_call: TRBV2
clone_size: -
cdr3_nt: TGTGCCAGCTTCTTAGTGAGGGCTAGCGGGGGCGTCGGGACAGATACGCAGTATTTT
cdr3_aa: CASFLVRASGGVGTDTQYF

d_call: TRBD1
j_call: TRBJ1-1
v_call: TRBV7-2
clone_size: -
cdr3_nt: TGTGCCAGCAGCGCCGGCCAGACAGGGGGCAATACTGAAGCTTTCTTT
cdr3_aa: CASSAGQTGGNTEAFF

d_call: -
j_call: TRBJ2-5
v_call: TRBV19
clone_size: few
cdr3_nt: TGTGCCAGTAGTATGACTCGTCAAGAGACCCAGTACTTC
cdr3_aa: CASSMTRQETQYF

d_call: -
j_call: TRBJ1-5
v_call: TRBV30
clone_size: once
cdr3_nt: TGTGCCTGGAGTGCCGGGACCGCCTTGGGGGGCAATCAGCCCCAGCATTTT
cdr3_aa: CAWSAGTALGGNQPQHF

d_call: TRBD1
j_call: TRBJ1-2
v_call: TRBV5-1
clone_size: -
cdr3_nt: TGCGCCAGCAGCCTGGGACAGGTCTATGGCTACACCTTC
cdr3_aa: CASSLGQVYGYTF

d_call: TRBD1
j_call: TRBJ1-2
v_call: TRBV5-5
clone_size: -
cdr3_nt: TGTGCCAGCAGCGATCCCGGGACAGGACCCTATGGCTACACCTTC
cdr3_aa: CASSDPGTGPYGYTF

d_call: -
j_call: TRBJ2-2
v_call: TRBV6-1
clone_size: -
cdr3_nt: TGTGCCAGCAGTAACAATGACAGGAACACCGGGGAGCTGTTTTTT
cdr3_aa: CASSNNDRNTGELFF